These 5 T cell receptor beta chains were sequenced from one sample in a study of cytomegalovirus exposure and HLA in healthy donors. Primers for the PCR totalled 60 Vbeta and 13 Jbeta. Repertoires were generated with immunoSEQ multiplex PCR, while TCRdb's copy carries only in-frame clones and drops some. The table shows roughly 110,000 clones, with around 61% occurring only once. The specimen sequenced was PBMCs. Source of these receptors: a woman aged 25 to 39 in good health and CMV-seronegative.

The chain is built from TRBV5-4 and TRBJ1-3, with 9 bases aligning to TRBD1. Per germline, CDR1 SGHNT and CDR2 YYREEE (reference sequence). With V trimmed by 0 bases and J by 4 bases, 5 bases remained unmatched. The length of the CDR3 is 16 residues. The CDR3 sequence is CASSLGTGVTGNTIYF. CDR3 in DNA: TGTGCCAGCAGCTTGGGGACAGGGGTAACAGGAAACACCATATATTTT.

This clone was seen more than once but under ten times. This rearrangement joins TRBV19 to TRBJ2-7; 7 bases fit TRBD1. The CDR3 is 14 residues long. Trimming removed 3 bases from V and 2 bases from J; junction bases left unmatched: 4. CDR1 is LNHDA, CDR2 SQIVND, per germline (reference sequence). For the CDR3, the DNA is TGTGCCAGTAGTATGACAGGGTCCACCTACGAGCAGTACTTC. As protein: CASSMTGSTYEQYF.

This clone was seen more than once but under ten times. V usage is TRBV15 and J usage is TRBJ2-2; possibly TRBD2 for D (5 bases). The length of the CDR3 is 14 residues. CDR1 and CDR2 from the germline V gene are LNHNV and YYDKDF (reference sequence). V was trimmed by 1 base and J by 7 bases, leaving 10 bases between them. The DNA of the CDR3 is TGTGCCACCAGCAGAGTGAGGGCAGGCGGGGAGCTGTTTTTT. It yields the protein CATSRVRAGGELFF.

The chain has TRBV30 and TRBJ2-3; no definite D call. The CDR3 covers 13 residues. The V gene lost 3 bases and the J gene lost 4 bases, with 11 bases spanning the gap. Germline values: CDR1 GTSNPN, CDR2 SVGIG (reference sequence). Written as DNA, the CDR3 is TGTGCCTGGAGCCACACATCCGCAGATACGCAGTATTTT. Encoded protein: CAWSHTSADTQYF.

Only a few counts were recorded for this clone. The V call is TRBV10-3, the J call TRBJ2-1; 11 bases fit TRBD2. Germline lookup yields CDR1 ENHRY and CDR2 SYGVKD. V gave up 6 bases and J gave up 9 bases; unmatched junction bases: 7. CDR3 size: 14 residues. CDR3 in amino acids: CAISRTGTSGEQFF. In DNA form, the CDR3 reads TGTGCCATCAGCCGTACCGGGACTAGCGGTGAGCAGTTCTTC.